This entry lists 26 T cell receptor beta chains sequenced from one sample in a study of control samples from healthy donors and cancer patients. Using immunoSEQ multiplex PCR, the repertoire was profiled, and TCRdb retains in-frame clones only, with some absent. The table lists roughly 86,000 clones, over 85% of them singletons, with approximately 1.5% in the top ten. Sequenced: blood. The receptors originated from a woman in her thirties in good health.

The chain has TRBV7-2 and TRBJ2-2; TRBD2 matches at 8 bases. The CDR3 length is 16 residues. The V gene's germline CDR1 is SGHTA and CDR2 FQGNSA. V trimming: 6 bases; J trimming: 0 bases; junction bases outside the gene matches: 6. The CDR3 DNA reads as TGTGCCAGCAGGCCCCCGGGACTAGCGAACACCGGGGAGCTGTTTTTT. Encoded protein: CASRPPGLANTGELFF.

The genes are TRBV24-1 and TRBJ2-1; 8 nucleotides align to TRBD1. The CDR3 runs 15 residues. J lost 3 bases, V lost 5 bases, and 5 bases had no gene match. Germline V gene lookup returns CDR1 KGHDR and CDR2 SFDVKD. The CDR3 spells CATSGRDRIYNEQFF. The DNA of the CDR3 is TGTGCCACCAGTGGCAGGGACAGGATCTACAATGAGCAGTTCTTC.

The chain combines TRBV5-6 with TRBJ1-2; D is perhaps TRBD1 (6 bases). The CDR3 consists of 14 residues. The V gene's germline CDR1 is SGHDT and CDR2 YYEEEE. V was cut by 4 bases and J by 3 bases, with 13 bases left in between. CDR3 sequence: CASSGGQLDYGYTF. The CDR3 DNA is TGTGCCAGCAGCGGCGGACAGCTGGACTATGGCTACACCTTC.

CDR3 region: CASSVAAWEVWNTIYF. The CDR3 nucleotides read TGTGCCAGCAGCGTAGCGGCGTGGGAAGTTTGGAACACCATATATTTT. The rearrangement links TRBV9 to TRBJ1-3; unclear D gene. Trimming took 0 bases from V and 7 from J, leaving 17 bases between them. The V gene's germline CDR1 is SGDLS and CDR2 YYNGEE. This CDR3 is 16 amino acids long.

The chain is built from TRBV4-1 and TRBJ2-7; 8 nucleotides align to TRBD2. Trimming removed 0 bases from V and 3 bases from J; junction bases left unmatched: 10. Germline values: CDR1 MGHRA, CDR2 YSYEKL. CDR3 length: 17 amino acids. CDR3 amino acids: CASSQDPPGGRFYEQYF. The CDR3 DNA is TGCGCCAGCAGCCAAGATCCGCCCGGCGGGAGGTTCTACGAGCAGTACTTC.

This clone was found once. The chain recombines TRBV5-1 with TRBJ1-6; D gene unclear. V lost 1 base and J lost 7, with 9 bases in between. The CDR3 length is 14 residues. The germline V gene has CDR1 SGHRS and CDR2 YFSETQ. The CDR3 spells CASSLSEGNSPLHF. Here the CDR3 DNA reads TGCGCCAGCAGCTTGAGTGAAGGGAATTCACCCCTCCACTTT.

The chain couples TRBV15 to TRBJ2-3, with 11 positions matching TRBD2. Losses at the gene ends were 2 bases for V and 3 bases for J; bases not matched to a gene: 4. CDR1 and CDR2 from the germline V gene are LNHNV and YYDKDF (reference sequence). This CDR3 is built from 16 residues. This chain's CDR3 is CATSRLAGGGTDTQYF. The CDR3 DNA reads TGTGCCACCAGCAGACTAGCGGGAGGAGGGACAGATACGCAGTATTTT. The full variable domain, with the rest looked up from reference TRBV15 and TRBJ2-3, is DAMVIQNPRYQVTQFGKPVTLSCSQTLNHNVMYWYQQKSSQAPKLLFHYYDKDFNNEADTPDNFQSRRPNTSFCFLDIRSPGLGDTAMYLCATSRLAGGGTDTQYFGPGTRLTVL.

The count of this clone is one. The rearrangement links TRBV24-1 to TRBJ1-5; 8 positions agree with TRBD1. V trimming: 4 bases; J trimming: 3 bases; junction bases outside the gene matches: 10. Germline CDR1 KGHDR, CDR2 SFDVKD. The CDR3 spans 17 residues. The CDR3 here is CATSDRTGPLHNQPQHF. CDR3 coding DNA: TGTGCCACCAGTGACAGGACAGGGCCCCTCCACAATCAGCCCCAGCATTTT.

The gene calls are TRBV5-6 and TRBJ2-6; D is unclear. V lost 6 bases and J 2 bases, leaving 9 bases between the germline ends. Germline V gene lookup returns CDR1 SGHDT and CDR2 YYEEEE. CDR3 size: 14 residues. CDR3 sequence: CASNVLAGANVLTF. DNA of the CDR3: TGTGCCAGCAACGTACTGGCTGGGGCCAACGTCCTGACTTTC.

The V and J genes are TRBV24-1 and TRBJ2-1; tentatively, D is TRBD1 or TRBD2 (6 bases each). Germline V gene lookup returns CDR1 KGHDR and CDR2 SFDVKD. V was trimmed by 9 bases and J by 0 bases, leaving 11 bases between them. This CDR3 spans 14 amino acids. The CDR3 region is CATSGAPSYNEQFF. In DNA form, the CDR3 reads TGTGCCACCTCGGGGGCCCCCTCCTACAATGAGCAGTTCTTC.

This sequence joins TRBV10-3 and TRBJ2-1; TRBD2 matches 14 bases. V was pared by 10 bases and J by 4 bases, with 15 bases of the junction left unmatched. Germline V lookup: CDR1 ENHRY, CDR2 SYGVKD. The CDR3 spans 18 residues. The CDR3 region has the DNA TGTGCCACCCGGAGGACTAGCGGGGGGACGACCGATTACAATGAGCAGTTCTTC. It translates to CATRRTSGGTTDYNEQFF.

This chain uses TRBV28 with TRBJ1-5; no firm D call. Trimming left V 2 bases short and J 7 bases short, with 9 bases between. Germline CDR1 reads MDHEN; CDR2 reads SYDVKM. The CDR3 sequence is 13 residues long. CDR3 sequence: CASSLRVWQPQHF. Written as DNA, the CDR3 is TGTGCCAGCAGTTTAAGGGTTTGGCAGCCCCAGCATTTT.

The chain uses TRBV3-1 (or the pseudogene TRBV3-2) and TRBJ2-1; 12 bases align to TRBD2. CDR3 length: 18 residues. The J segment lost 5 bases and the V segment lost 3 bases, leaving 11 bases of the junction unmatched. Looked up from germline, CDR1 is LGHDT and CDR2 is YNNKEL (reference sequence). This CDR3 reads CASSHPTLLAGGNNEQFF. Written as DNA, the CDR3 is TGTGCCAGCAGCCACCCGACTTTACTAGCGGGAGGCAACAATGAGCAGTTCTTC.

The chain employs TRBV5-1 and TRBJ2-5; 10 bases align to TRBD2. V was clipped by 3 bases and J by 2 bases; unmatched bases: 4. The germline CDR1 and CDR2 sequences are SGHRS and YFSETQ. The CDR3 consists of 15 residues. This CDR3 is CASSSSGGVQETQYF. The DNA for the CDR3 is TGCGCCAGCAGCTCGAGCGGGGGGGTTCAAGAGACCCAGTACTTC. The complete variable domain, with remaining parts taken from reference TRBV5-1 and TRBJ2-5, reads KAGVTQTPRYLIKTRGQQVTLSCSPISGHRSVSWYQQTPGQGLQFLFEYFSETQRNKGNFPGRFSGRQFSNSRSEMNVSTLELGDSALYLCASSSSGGVQETQYFGPGTRLLVL.

The chain has TRBV24-1 and TRBJ1-2; 9 positions agree with TRBD1. V lost 4 bases to trimming and J lost 7 bases; unmatched junction nucleotides: 9. There are 15 residues in the CDR3. Germline values: CDR1 KGHDR, CDR2 SFDVKD. CDR3 DNA sequence: TGTGCCACCAGTGAGGAGACAGGGGGTAGAGGTGGCTACACCTTC. Translated, it gives CATSEETGGRGGYTF.

V and J are TRBV9 and TRBJ1-2; D remains unclear. The ends were cut back, 0 bases at V and 4 bases at J, with 16 bases in the middle. The CDR3 length is 16 residues. The germline V gene has CDR1 SGDLS and CDR2 YYNGEE. The CDR3 protein is CASSVAAGRSIYGYTF. The CDR3 coding sequence is TGTGCCAGCAGCGTAGCGGCGGGCAGGTCCATCTATGGCTACACCTTC.

The CDR3 here is CASSLQGGSYGYTF. DNA for the CDR3: TGTGCCAGCAGTTTACAGGGTGGCAGCTATGGCTACACCTTC. V usage is TRBV27 and J usage is TRBJ1-2, with a weak D call TRBD1 (5 bases). The CDR3 extends over 14 amino acids. The ends were cut back, 2 bases at V and 4 bases at J, with 11 bases in the middle. CDR1 and CDR2 from the germline V gene are MNHEY and SMNVEV (reference sequence).

The chain recombines TRBV7-9 with TRBJ1-2, with a possible D match to TRBD1 (6 bases). CDR3 length: 14 amino acids. CDR1 is SEHNR, CDR2 FQNEAQ, per germline (reference sequence). The V gene lost 4 bases and the J gene lost 4 bases, with 13 bases spanning the gap. The CDR3 nucleotides read TGTGCCAGCAGCTCACAAACAGGGAGCTATGGCTACACCTTC. Translated: CASSSQTGSYGYTF.

The V call is TRBV5-5, the J call TRBJ1-2, with 10 nucleotides matching TRBD1. Looked up from germline, CDR1 is SGHKS and CDR2 is YYEKEE (reference sequence). This CDR3 contains 14 residues. J gave up 8 bases and V 3 bases, and 7 bases lay outside the gene matches. CDR3 DNA: TGTGCCAGCAGCTACCCGGGACAGGGGTACGGCTACACCTTC. This encodes CASSYPGQGYGYTF.

The rearrangement joins TRBV11-3 to TRBJ2-1; no firm D call. Trimming shortened V by 4 bases and J by 9 bases, and 25 bases separated the two germline ends. The CDR3 is 17 amino acids. CDR1 and CDR2 from the germline V gene are SGHNT and YENEEA. The DNA for the CDR3 is TGTGCCAGCAGCTACCCCCTGATCCCGTCTCCTACAATTGAGCAGTTCTTC. This sequence encodes CASSYPLIPSPTIEQFF.

The genes are TRBV4-2 and TRBJ2-7, with 13 positions matching TRBD2. The CDR3 is 16 residues long. CDR1 LGHNA and CDR2 YNFKEQ come from the germline V gene. V dropped 4 bases and J dropped 2; count of bases not matched to a gene: 5. The CDR3 region is CASSRGLAGETYEQYF. In nucleotides, the CDR3 is TGTGCCAGCAGCCGAGGACTAGCGGGAGAAACCTACGAGCAGTACTTC.

This chain connects TRBV19 to TRBJ2-5; 8 nucleotides agree with TRBD1. The V and J ends lost 4 bases and 5 bases, in that order; junction bases with no gene match: 15. The CDR3 loop spans 17 amino acids. Germline V gene data show CDR1 as LNHDA and CDR2 as SQIVND (reference sequence). In nucleotides, the CDR3 is TGTGCCAGTAGTAACGGTTATAGGACAGGGCTGATGGAGACCCAGTACTTC. Its translation: CASSNGYRTGLMETQYF.

The V gene is TRBV28, the J gene TRBJ1-2; 7 bases map to TRBD1. With V trimmed by 4 bases and J by 7 bases, 6 bases remained unmatched. Germline loops: CDR1 MDHEN, CDR2 SYDVKM. The CDR3 contains 13 residues. CDR3 sequence (DNA): TGTGCCAGCAGTTCACAGGGGCGGACTGGCTACACCTTC. It is translated as CASSSQGRTGYTF.

This clone was seen a single time. This chain joins TRBV5-6 and TRBJ1-2; D may be TRBD1 (5 bases). The germline gives CDR1 SGHDT, CDR2 YYEEEE. The CDR3 contains 13 residues. V lost 4 bases, J lost 1 base, and 8 bases lay in between. The CDR3 coding sequence is TGTGCCAGCAGCGATGGGGGTAACTATGGCTACACCTTC. Amino acids: CASSDGGNYGYTF.

The V and J genes are TRBV10-3 and TRBJ1-5, with 9 positions matching TRBD1. Germline V CDR1 and CDR2: ENHRY, SYGVKD. V lost 3 bases and J lost 4; bases outside the gene matches: 4. There are 15 residues in the CDR3. The CDR3 is CAISEGQGMNQPQHF. The CDR3 DNA sequence: TGTGCCATCAGTGAAGGACAGGGGATGAATCAGCCCCAGCATTTT.

The chain employs TRBV6-1 and TRBJ2-7; D is uncertain. Trimming stripped 2 bases from V and 0 bases from J, with 5 bases between. This CDR3 has 13 amino acids. Germline-derived CDR1 and CDR2 are MNHNS and SASEGT. The DNA for the CDR3 is TGTGCCAGCAGTGAAAGGTACTCCTACGAGCAGTACTTC. It translates to CASSERYSYEQYF.